What follows is one T cell receptor (beta chain) and its context. Its cognate antigen has yet to be identified. No qualities accompany the bases; no much larger clone lies one base away. This sample was taken from a study of blood T cell repertoires in COVID-19 (dated by TCRdb to 2020 to 2022). Study-level background: The collaborator samples originated in the United States, Italy and Spain and spanned the acute and convalescent phases of COVID-19. The prospective study material was composed of cDNA or gDNA derived from T cells, B-cell-depleted T cells, or PBMCs. The dataset comprised deeply sampled blood TCRbeta repertoires from subjects exposed to, actively infected with, or recovered from COVID-19. The repertoires were released in a freely available public database intended as a resource for research on the immune response to SARS-CoV-2. Samples were obtained from the ongoing ImmuneRACE study (first 160 participants) and from approximately 1,200 subjects provided by 6 global collaborators. A de-identified subject ID, COVID-19 status, age in years and sex were almost always included in the sample metadata. Where available, HLA class I and class II types were taken from metadata supplied by the sample provider and were not determined by assay-based typing. General conclusions and limits of the study: The quantity of clinical and demographic metadata differed by source and by participant and was supplied without curation.

Its CDR3 holds 13 amino acids, cysteine through phenylalanine. Of all the DNA, just the CDR3 is kept, 39 bases in frame from base 1. CDR1 SGHRS and CDR2 YFSETQ were looked up in the germline V gene. Deletion took 0 bases off V and 5 bases off J, with a span of 8 bases between the germline ends. The collaborating institutions used their own protocols to collect whole blood in K2EDTA tubes. For TCRbeta analysis, collaborator samples were shipped as frozen whole blood, as isolated PBMCs, or as DNA extracted from either sample type. TCRbeta CDR3 regions were amplified from genomic DNA by means of the immunoSEQ Assay, a bias-controlled multiplex PCR. Processing in the source paper ran as follows. Nucleated cell counts per sample were estimated from amplification of reference gene primers within the assay. To quantify the absolute abundance of each unique TCRbeta CDR3 rearrangement, sequence reads were collapsed and filtered. For each sample, productive Simpson clonality was calculated by taking the square root of Simpson's diversity index across productive rearrangements. This immuneACCESS table, as held by TCRdb, lists in-frame sequences with V and J called but not all clones. Of the missing ones, under half trace to an unresolved V gene in checked studies; the others have no known cause. For V, J and clone size, that table is used; D and trimming come from the DNA. This sample lists 130,000 or so clones; approximately 90% were detected once. The leading ten clones occupy less than 2.5% of the sample.

The sequence links TRBV5-1 to TRBJ2-5; TRBD2 could be the D gene, as 6 bases match. Sequenced: peripheral blood. The TCR comes from a man aged 65 to 79 with active COVID-19. The sequenced DNA: TGCGCCAGCAGCTTGGGGGAGGTGGAGACCCAGTACTTC. Translated, this is CASSLGEVETQYF. The CDR3 plus the reference TRBV5-1 and TRBJ2-5 genes for the other parts give the full variable domain: KAGVTQTPRYLIKTRGQQVTLSCSPISGHRSVSWYQQTPGQGLQFLFEYFSETQRNKGNFPGRFSGRQFSNSRSEMNVSTLELGDSALYLCASSLGEVETQYFGPGTRLLVL.